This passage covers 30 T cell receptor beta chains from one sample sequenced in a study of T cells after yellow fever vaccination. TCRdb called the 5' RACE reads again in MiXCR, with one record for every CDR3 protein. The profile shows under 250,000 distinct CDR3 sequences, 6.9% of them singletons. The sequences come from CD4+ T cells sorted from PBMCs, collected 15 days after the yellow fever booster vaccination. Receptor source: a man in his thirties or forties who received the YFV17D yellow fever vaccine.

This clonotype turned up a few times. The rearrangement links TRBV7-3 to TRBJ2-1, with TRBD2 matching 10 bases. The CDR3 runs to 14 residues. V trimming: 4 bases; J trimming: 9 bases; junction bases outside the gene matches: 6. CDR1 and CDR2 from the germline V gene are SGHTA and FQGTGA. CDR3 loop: CASSSSGTSVEQFF. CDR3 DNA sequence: TGTGCCAGCAGCTCCTCCGGGACTAGCGTTGAGCAGTTCTTC.

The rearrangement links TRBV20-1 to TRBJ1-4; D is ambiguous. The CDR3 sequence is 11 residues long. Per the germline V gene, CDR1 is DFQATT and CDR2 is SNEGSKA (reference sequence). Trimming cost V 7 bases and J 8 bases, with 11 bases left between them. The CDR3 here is CSVPAGEKLFF. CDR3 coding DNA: TGCAGTGTTCCCGCGGGGGAAAAACTGTTTTTT.

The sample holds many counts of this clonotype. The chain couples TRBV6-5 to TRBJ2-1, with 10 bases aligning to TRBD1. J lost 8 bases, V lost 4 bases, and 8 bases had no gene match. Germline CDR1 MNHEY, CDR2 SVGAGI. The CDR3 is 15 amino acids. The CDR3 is CASSFRDRGFYEQFF. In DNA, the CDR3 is TGTGCCAGCAGTTTCCGGGACAGGGGTTTTTATGAGCAGTTCTTC.

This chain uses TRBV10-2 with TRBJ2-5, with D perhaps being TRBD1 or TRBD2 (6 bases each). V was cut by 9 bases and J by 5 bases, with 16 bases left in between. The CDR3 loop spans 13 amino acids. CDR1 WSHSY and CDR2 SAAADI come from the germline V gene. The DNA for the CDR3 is TGCGCCAGTGGGGGCGGGAAGGGGGAGACCCAGTACTTC. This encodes CASGGGKGETQYF.

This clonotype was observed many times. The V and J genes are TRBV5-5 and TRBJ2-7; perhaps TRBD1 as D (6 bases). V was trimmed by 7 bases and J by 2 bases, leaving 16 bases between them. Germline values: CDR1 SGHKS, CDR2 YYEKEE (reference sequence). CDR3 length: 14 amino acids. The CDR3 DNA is TGTGCCAGCGGGATACAGGGACCCCCCTACGAGCAGTACTTC. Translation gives CASGIQGPPYEQYF.

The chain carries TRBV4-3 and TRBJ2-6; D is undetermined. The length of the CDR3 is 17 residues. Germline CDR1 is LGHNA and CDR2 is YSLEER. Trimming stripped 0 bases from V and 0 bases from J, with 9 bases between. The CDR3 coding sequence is TGCGCCAGCAGCCAAGATTCTCGTAGCTCTGGGGCCAACGTCCTGACTTTC. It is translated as CASSQDSRSSGANVLTF.

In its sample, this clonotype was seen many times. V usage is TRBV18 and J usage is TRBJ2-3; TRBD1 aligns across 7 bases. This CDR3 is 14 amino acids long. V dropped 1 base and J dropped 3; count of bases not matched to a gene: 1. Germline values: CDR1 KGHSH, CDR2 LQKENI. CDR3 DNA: TGTGCCAGCTCACCACGGACAGGTACAGATACGCAGTATTTT. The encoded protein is CASSPRTGTDTQYF.

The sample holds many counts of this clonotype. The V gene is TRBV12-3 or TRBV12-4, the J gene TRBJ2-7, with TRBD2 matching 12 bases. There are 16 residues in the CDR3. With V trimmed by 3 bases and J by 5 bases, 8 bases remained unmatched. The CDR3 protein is CASSFLTSGRGDEQYF. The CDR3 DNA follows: TGTGCCAGCAGTTTCTTGACTAGCGGGAGAGGCGACGAGCAGTACTTC.

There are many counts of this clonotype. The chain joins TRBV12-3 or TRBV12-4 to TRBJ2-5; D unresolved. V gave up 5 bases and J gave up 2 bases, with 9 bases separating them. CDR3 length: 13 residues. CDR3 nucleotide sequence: TGTGCCAGCAGTCCAATGGTTCAAGAGACCCAGTACTTC. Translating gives CASSPMVQETQYF.

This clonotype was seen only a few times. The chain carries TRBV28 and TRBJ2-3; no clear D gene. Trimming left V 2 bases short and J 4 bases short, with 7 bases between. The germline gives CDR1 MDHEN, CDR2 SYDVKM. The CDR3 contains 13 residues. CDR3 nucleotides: TGTGCCAGCAGTTTAGGCAACTCAGATACGCAGTATTTT. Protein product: CASSLGNSDTQYF.

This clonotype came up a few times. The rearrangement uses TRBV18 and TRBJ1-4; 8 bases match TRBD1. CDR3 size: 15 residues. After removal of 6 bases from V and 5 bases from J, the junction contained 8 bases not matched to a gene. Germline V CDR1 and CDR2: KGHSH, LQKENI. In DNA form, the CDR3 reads TGTGCCAGCTCGTGGGGGACAGGAGGAAATGAAAAACTGTTTTTT. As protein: CASSWGTGGNEKLFF.

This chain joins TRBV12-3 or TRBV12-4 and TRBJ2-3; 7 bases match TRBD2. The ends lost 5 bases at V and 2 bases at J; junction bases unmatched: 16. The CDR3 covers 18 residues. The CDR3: CASSHFNPWERDTDTQYF. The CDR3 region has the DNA TGTGCCAGCAGTCACTTTAACCCGTGGGAGCGGGACACAGATACGCAGTATTTT.

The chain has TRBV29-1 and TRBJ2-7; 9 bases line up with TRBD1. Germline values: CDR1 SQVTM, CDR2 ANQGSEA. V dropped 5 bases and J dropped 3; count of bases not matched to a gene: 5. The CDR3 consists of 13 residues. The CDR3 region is CSVSVTGGYEQYF. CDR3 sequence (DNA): TGCAGCGTTTCGGTGACAGGGGGCTACGAGCAGTACTTC.

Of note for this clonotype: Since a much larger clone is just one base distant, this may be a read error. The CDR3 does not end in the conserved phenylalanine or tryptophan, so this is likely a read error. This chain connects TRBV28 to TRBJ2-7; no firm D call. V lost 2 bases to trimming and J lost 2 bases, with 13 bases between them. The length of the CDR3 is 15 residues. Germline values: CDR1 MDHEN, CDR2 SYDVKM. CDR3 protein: CASSLEYLRTYEQYL. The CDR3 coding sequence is TGTGCCAGCAGTTTAGAGTACCTTAGAACCTACGAGCAGTACCTC.

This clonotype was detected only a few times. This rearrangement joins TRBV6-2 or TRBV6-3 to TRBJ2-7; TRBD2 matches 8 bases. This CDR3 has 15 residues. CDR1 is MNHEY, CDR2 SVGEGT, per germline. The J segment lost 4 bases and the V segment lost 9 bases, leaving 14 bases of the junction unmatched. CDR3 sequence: CARHQCSGKVYEQYF. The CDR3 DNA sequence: TGTGCCAGACACCAATGTAGCGGGAAGGTATACGAGCAGTACTTC.

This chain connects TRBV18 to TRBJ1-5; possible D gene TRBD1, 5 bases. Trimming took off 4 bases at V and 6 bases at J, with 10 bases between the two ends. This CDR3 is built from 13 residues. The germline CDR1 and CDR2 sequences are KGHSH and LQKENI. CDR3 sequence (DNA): TGTGCCAGCTCACGGGGGGGGAGTCAGCCCCAGCATTTT. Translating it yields CASSRGGSQPQHF.

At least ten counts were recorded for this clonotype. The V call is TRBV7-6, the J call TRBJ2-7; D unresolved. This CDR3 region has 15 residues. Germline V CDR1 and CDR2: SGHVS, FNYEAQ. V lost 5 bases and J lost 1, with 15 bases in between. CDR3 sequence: CASSLAPQASYEQYF. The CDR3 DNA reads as TGTGCCAGCAGCCTCGCCCCACAAGCGTCCTACGAGCAGTACTTC.

In DNA, the CDR3 is TGTGCCAGCAGCGCCCCCGGCGGGACTCACAATGAGCAGTTCTTC. This codes for CASSAPGGTHNEQFF. V and J are TRBV9 and TRBJ2-1; a possible D gene is TRBD2 (6 bases). Germline V gene lookup returns CDR1 SGDLS and CDR2 YYNGEE. V was trimmed by 3 bases and J by 5 bases, leaving 15 bases between them. CDR3 length: 15 residues. The entire variable domain, with the rest obtained from reference TRBV9 and TRBJ2-1, is as follows: DSGVTQTPKHLITATGQRVTLRCSPRSGDLSVYWYQQSLDQGLQFLIQYYNGEERAKGNILERFSAQQFPDLHSELNLSSLELGDSALYFCASSAPGGTHNEQFFGPGTRLTVL.

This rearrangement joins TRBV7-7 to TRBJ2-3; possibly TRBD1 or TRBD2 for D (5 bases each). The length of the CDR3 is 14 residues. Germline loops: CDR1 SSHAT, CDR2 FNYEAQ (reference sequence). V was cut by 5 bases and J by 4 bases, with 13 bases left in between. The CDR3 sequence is CASSLLGGADTQYF. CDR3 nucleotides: TGTGCCAGCAGCCTCCTTGGGGGTGCAGATACGCAGTATTTT.

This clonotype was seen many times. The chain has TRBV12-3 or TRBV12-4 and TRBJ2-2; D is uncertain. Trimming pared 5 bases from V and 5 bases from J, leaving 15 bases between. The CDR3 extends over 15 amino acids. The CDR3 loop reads CASSPRTHGTGELFF. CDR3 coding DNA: TGTGCCAGCAGTCCCCGGACCCATGGAACCGGGGAGCTGTTTTTT.

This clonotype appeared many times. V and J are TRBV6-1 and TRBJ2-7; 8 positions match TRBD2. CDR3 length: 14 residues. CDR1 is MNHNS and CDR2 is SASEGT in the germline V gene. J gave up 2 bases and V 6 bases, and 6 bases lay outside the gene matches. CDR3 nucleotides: TGTGCCAGCAGCCAAACTAGCGGAACCTACGAGCAGTACTTC. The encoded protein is CASSQTSGTYEQYF.

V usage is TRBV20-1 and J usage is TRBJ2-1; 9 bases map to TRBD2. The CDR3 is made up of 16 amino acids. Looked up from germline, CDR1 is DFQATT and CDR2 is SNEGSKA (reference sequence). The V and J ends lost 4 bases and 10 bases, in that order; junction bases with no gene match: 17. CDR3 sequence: CSAISRREGPNGEQFF. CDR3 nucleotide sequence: TGCAGTGCTATTTCGCGGCGGGAGGGCCCCAATGGAGAGCAGTTCTTC.

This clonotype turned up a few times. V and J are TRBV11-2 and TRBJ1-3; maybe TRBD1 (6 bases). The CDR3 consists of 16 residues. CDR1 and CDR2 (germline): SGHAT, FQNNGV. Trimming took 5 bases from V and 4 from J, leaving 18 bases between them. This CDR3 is CASSPLWGLTGNTIYF. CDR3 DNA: TGTGCCAGCAGCCCTTTATGGGGGCTGACCGGAAACACCATATATTTT. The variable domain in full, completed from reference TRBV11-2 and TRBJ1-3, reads EAGVAQSPRYKIIEKRQSVAFWCNPISGHATLYWYQQILGQGPKLLIQFQNNGVVDDSQLPKDRFSAERLKGVDSTLKIQPAKLEDSAVYLCASSPLWGLTGNTIYFGEGSWLTVV.

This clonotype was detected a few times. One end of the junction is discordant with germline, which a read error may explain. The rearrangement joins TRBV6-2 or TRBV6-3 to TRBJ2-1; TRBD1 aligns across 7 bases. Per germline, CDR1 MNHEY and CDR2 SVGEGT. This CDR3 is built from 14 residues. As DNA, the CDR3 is TGTGCCAGCAGTTCCTTAGACAGGGTTTATGGTTCGGTCTTC. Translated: CASSSLDRVYGSVF.

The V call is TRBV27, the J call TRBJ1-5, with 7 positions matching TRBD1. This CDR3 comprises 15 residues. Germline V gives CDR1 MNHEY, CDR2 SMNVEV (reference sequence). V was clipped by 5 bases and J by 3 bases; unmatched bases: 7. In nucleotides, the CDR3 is TGTGCCAGCAGTCGACAGGGACTGTACAATCAGCCCCAGCATTTT. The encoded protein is CASSRQGLYNQPQHF.

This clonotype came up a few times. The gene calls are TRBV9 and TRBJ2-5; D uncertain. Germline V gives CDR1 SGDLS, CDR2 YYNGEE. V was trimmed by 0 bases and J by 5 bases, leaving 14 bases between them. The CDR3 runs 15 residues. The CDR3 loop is CASSVGSLQKETQYF. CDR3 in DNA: TGTGCCAGCAGCGTAGGTAGCCTCCAAAAGGAGACCCAGTACTTC.

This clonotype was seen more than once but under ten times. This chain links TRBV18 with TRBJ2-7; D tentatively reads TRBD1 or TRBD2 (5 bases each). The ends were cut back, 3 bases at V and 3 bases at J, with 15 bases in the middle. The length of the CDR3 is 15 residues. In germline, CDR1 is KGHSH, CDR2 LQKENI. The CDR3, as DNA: TGTGCCAGCTCACCTGGGCCGGGACGGGTCTACGAGCAGTACTTC. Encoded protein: CASSPGPGRVYEQYF.

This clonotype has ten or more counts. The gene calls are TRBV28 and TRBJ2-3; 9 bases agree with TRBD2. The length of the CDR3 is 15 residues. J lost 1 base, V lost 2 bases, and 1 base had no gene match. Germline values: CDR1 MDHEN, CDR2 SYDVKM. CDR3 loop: CASSLIAGGTDTQYF. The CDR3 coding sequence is TGTGCCAGCAGTTTAATAGCGGGAGGCACAGATACGCAGTATTTT.

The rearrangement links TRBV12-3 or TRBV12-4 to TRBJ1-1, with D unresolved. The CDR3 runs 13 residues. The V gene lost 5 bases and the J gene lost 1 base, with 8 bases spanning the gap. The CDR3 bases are TGTGCCAGCAGTCATGGATGGAACACTGAAGCTTTCTTT. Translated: CASSHGWNTEAFF.

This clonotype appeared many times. The CDR3 is CASSLSAATGEQYF. The CDR3, as DNA: TGCGCCAGCAGCTTGAGCGCCGCAACCGGCGAGCAGTACTTC. The chain recombines TRBV5-1 with TRBJ2-7, with unresolved D. CDR1 is SGHRS, CDR2 YFSETQ, per germline. This CDR3 has 14 amino acids. The V and J ends lost 1 base and 6 bases respectively, with 14 bases between them.